A single T cell receptor beta chain is shown here with its context. This clone has a handful of counts. The antigen it binds to is not known. Base qualities were left out, and no much larger clone turns up one base away. From the cysteine up to the phenylalanine, the CDR3 has a length of 13 residues. Only the CDR3 part of the read is kept: 39 bases, read in frame from the first base. Trimming removed 5 bases from V and 5 bases from J, leaving 13 bases between the germline ends. The germline V gene supplies CDR1 MDHEN and CDR2 SYDVKM. This specimen comes from a study of OX40 agonist ivuxolimab in advanced cancers. Background for the entire study: Ivuxolimab was an agonistic, fully human IgG2 monoclonal antibody directed against OX40 (CD134), a costimulatory receptor. Intravenous ivuxolimab was administered to patients every 2 weeks at six dose levels: 0.01, 0.1, 0.3, 1.5, 3 and 10 mg/kg. Among the roughly 54 dose-escalation patients, 19 had hepatocellular carcinoma, some 15 melanoma, 9 renal cell carcinoma and 9 head and neck cancer. In the dose-escalation cohort, roughly 80% of patients were male, and the mean age was approximately 55 years, with a range of about 23 to 85. Patients were allowed to have had prior anti-PD-1, anti-PD-L1 or anti-CTLA-4 therapy, and around two fifths of the dose-escalation patients had been treated with checkpoint inhibitors. Partial responses occurred in three dose-escalation patients: two with cutaneous melanoma and one with hepatocellular carcinoma. Peripheral TCRbeta sequencing aimed to test whether ivuxolimab altered TCR sequence diversity and caused clonal T-cell expansion. The paper describes the monotherapy dose-escalation part (N ≈ 52 patients) of the phase I trial of ivuxolimab.

The trial excluded patients who had a history of autoimmune disease or who were on systemic immunosuppression. Peripheral blood for TCR sequencing was drawn from every dose cohort at baseline, at cycle 4 day 1 and at cycle 7 day 1. The samples were taken from a phase I, first-in-human, multicenter, open-label dose-escalation trial of ivuxolimab. Adults with locally advanced or metastatic melanoma, renal cell, hepatocellular, or head and neck squamous cell carcinoma were enrolled in the trial. Before TCR sequencing, CD4+ T cells and CD8+ T cells were sorted from peripheral blood as separate populations. Overall study results and their limits: After ivuxolimab, CD8+ T cells had more expanded clones than CD4+ T cells on average. In partial responders in the 0.1-3.0 mg/kg groups, normalized peripheral clonal expansion was found to be among the lowest, especially among CD8+ T cells. The antigen specificity of the clonally expanded peripheral T cells was not determined. Clonal expansion of both CD4+ and CD8+ blood T cells was observed from baseline to week 6 at doses 0.1 to 3.0 mg/kg. Low levels of normalized T-cell clonal expansion were also seen in some patients who did not respond.

To sequence the TCRbeta CDR3 region, genomic DNA was isolated from the sorted cells. TCRbeta CDR3 regions were sequenced using the immunoSEQ Assay. TCRdb mirrors the immuneACCESS table, restricted to in-frame sequences. Some clones are absent from its copies; in checked studies, under half trace to an unresolved V gene, and the reason for the others is unknown. This sample gives roughly 56,000 clones in total; around 82% of them show up just once. The ten largest clones take up around 3.6% of the sample. Recombination connected TRBV28 to TRBJ2-7, with no D gene named confidently. This sequence was found in an adult with an advanced solid tumor such as melanoma, head and neck, liver or kidney cancer. The specimen comprised CD4+ or CD8+ T cells sorted from blood, sampled in a trial of the OX40 agonist ivuxolimab. The DNA sequence reads TGTGCCAGCAGTCCACCCGTCCATAACGAGCAGTACTTC. Translated, this is CASSPPVHNEQYF.